The sequence of this TCR beta chain was determined in a study of T-cell reconstitution after alpha-beta-depleted transplantation in children. General study points: Newly produced T cells mostly accounted for T-cell counts and diversity one year post-transplant. The high TCRbeta diversity at day 60 in some patients came from surviving recipient T cells and thymic progenitors.

The CDR3 extends over 15 amino acids. Trimming cost V 5 bases and J 6 bases, with 20 bases left between them. Looked up from germline, CDR1 is SGHTA and CDR2 is FQGNSA. As it was prepared, the TCRbeta library received unique molecular identifiers. TCRdb called the PCR reads again in MiXCR, with one record for every CDR3 protein. The table lists 900,000 or so distinct CDR3 sequences, roughly 15% of them singletons. At least ten counts were recorded for this clonotype. Its antigen is undetermined. This TCR was recovered from a male patient under 18 who had a stem cell transplant for acute lymphoblastic leukemia, so the T cells may come from the graft donor. Sequencing was performed on PBMCs, mostly from graft donor cells, taken 360 days after TCRalphabeta/CD19-depleted stem cell transplant. The chain couples TRBV7-2 to TRBJ2-7; unclear D gene. The CDR3 DNA sequence: TGTGCCAGCAGCCCCTCCCTAGTAGTCGTACTCGAGCAGTACTTC. Its protein is CASSPSLVVVLEQYF.